This TCR beta chain was observed in a study of blood T cell repertoires in COVID-19. About the study: Specimens from acute and convalescent COVID-19 originated in the United States, Italy and Spain. Sources were T cells, B-cell-depleted T cells, or PBMCs; the material itself was cDNA or gDNA.

Original analysis: Amplifying reference gene primers gave estimates of nucleated cell counts. The table came from immunoSEQ multiplex PCR; TCRdb's copy has only in-frame clones and leaves some out. V, J and clone size derive from that table, while D and trimming were established from the DNA sequence. The sample consists of about 41,000 clones, 80% to 90% of them appearing once. CDR1 and CDR2 from the germline V gene are SGHAT and FQNNGV. There are 16 residues in the CDR3. Germline trimming cut 2 bases from V and 7 bases from J; bases unmatched to any gene: 9. The receptor comes from a woman aged 80 or over with active or convalescent COVID-19. Source material: peripheral blood. The rearrangement uses TRBV11-2 and TRBJ2-1; 9 positions agree with TRBD2. The CDR3 spells CASSLPPSGKANEQFF. CDR3 bases: TGTGCCAGCAGCTTACCCCCTAGCGGGAAAGCTAATGAGCAGTTCTTC. Drawing the rest from reference TRBV11-2 and TRBJ2-1, the complete variable domain is EAGVAQSPRYKIIEKRQSVAFWCNPISGHATLYWYQQILGQGPKLLIQFQNNGVVDDSQLPKDRFSAERLKGVDSTLKIQPAKLEDSAVYLCASSLPPSGKANEQFFGPGTRLTVL.